What follows are 31 T cell receptor beta chains derived from one specimen sequenced in a study of immune cell composition in non-small cell lung cancer. Generated by immunoSEQ multiplex PCR, the TCRdb table keeps only in-frame clones and is missing some. The sample contains 8,000 or so clones, about 70% of which appear only once. Sequenced: lung tumor tissue. These TCRs come from a human donor with non-small cell lung cancer.

The V gene is TRBV5-4, the J gene TRBJ1-3; 9 bases agree with TRBD1. CDR1 is SGHNT, CDR2 YYREEE, per germline (reference sequence). This CDR3 is 15 amino acids long. After removal of 3 bases from V and 3 bases from J, the junction contained 4 bases not matched to a gene. The DNA for the CDR3 is TGTGCCAGCAGCTGGACAGGGGCTCATGGAAACACCATATATTTT. Amino acids: CASSWTGAHGNTIYF.

This clone was detected a few times. The gene calls are TRBV29-1 and TRBJ1-5; TRBD1 aligns across 8 bases. The CDR3 is made up of 12 amino acids. With V trimmed by 4 bases and J by 7 bases, 3 bases remained unmatched. Germline V gives CDR1 SQVTM, CDR2 ANQGSEA. The CDR3 spells CSVVQGAQPQHF. The CDR3 region has the DNA TGCAGCGTTGTCCAGGGGGCCCAGCCCCAGCATTTT.

The chain joins TRBV11-2 to TRBJ2-5, with a weak D call TRBD1 (5 bases). V was trimmed by 5 bases and J by 5 bases, leaving 9 bases between them. CDR1 is SGHAT, CDR2 FQNNGV, per germline. The CDR3 length is 12 residues. Here the CDR3 DNA reads TGTGCCAGCAGCCCAGGGTTGGAGACCCAGTACTTC. Amino acid sequence: CASSPGLETQYF.

The gene calls are TRBV5-4 and TRBJ2-7; D perhaps matches TRBD1 (6 bases). The V and J ends lost 1 base and 1 base respectively, with 12 bases between them. Germline assignment: CDR1 SGHNT and CDR2 YYREEE (reference sequence). The CDR3 has 15 amino acids. The CDR3 region has the DNA TGTGCCAGCAGCTTGTCGGGCACAGGGTCCTACGAGCAGTACTTC. Translated, it gives CASSLSGTGSYEQYF.

This clone was found once. The rearrangement joins TRBV6-1 to TRBJ1-1, with D possibly TRBD1 on 5 matching bases. V lost 4 bases to trimming and J lost 5 bases, with 17 bases between them. This CDR3 spans 15 amino acids. CDR1 is MNHNS, CDR2 SASEGT, per germline. In DNA, the CDR3 is TGTGCCAGCAGTGCGGTGGGCGGGGGGAGGACTGAAGCTTTCTTT. This sequence encodes CASSAVGGGRTEAFF.

The chain employs TRBV4-1 and TRBJ2-3; the match to TRBD1 covers 9 bases. The CDR3 has 16 amino acids. Looked up from germline, CDR1 is MGHRA and CDR2 is YSYEKL. J lost 6 bases, V lost 0 bases, and 7 bases had no gene match. Here the CDR3 reads CASSQDGTGIGDTQYF. The DNA for the CDR3 is TGCGCCAGCAGCCAAGACGGGACAGGGATCGGCGATACGCAGTATTTT.

The chain carries TRBV18 and TRBJ1-4, with unresolved D. Between the trimmed V and J ends, which lost 2 bases and 3 bases, there was a span of 7 bases. Germline V gives CDR1 KGHSH, CDR2 LQKENI. This CDR3 region has 14 residues. The CDR3 region is CASSPREANEKLFF. In DNA, the CDR3 is TGTGCCAGCTCACCAAGGGAGGCTAATGAAAAACTGTTTTTT.

The chain recombines TRBV28 with TRBJ2-1; 13 bases are shared with TRBD2. From germline, CDR1 is MDHEN and CDR2 SYDVKM. This CDR3 comprises 16 residues. CDR3: CTSGTSGILGYNEQFF. DNA for the CDR3: TGTACCTCAGGGACTAGCGGGATACTAGGATACAATGAGCAGTTCTTC.

The V gene is TRBV15, the J gene TRBJ2-2, with TRBD1 identical over 11 bases. Germline loops: CDR1 LNHNV, CDR2 YYDKDF (reference sequence). The CDR3 has 16 amino acids. Losses at the gene ends were 1 base for V and 4 bases for J; bases not matched to a gene: 2. The CDR3 reads CATSRGTGGFTGELFF. The CDR3 DNA follows: TGTGCCACCAGCAGAGGGACAGGGGGCTTCACCGGGGAGCTGTTTTTT.

The CDR3 DNA is TGTGCCAGCAGCTCCTCCCTCGGGACTCAGAGCGCAGATACGCAGTATTTT. Translation gives CASSSSLGTQSADTQYF. The chain is built from TRBV7-9 and TRBJ2-3, with a tentative D call TRBD2 (6 bases). Per germline, CDR1 SEHNR and CDR2 FQNEAQ (reference sequence). V lost 4 bases, J lost 4 bases, and 21 bases lay in between. The CDR3 length is 17 residues.

Only a few counts were recorded for this clone. This chain uses TRBV7-8 with TRBJ1-5, with D tentatively TRBD1 (5 bases). V lost 1 base, J lost 5 bases, and 9 bases lay in between. This CDR3 region has 14 residues. The germline CDR1 and CDR2 sequences are SGHVS and FQNEAQ. CDR3 amino acids: CASSLGGGDQPQHF. In DNA, the CDR3 is TGTGCCAGCAGCTTAGGCGGGGGAGATCAGCCCCAGCATTTT.

The chain has TRBV5-1 and TRBJ1-1; TRBD1 is a possible D gene (5 bases). V dropped 3 bases and J dropped 2 bases, with 23 bases sitting between them. Germline V gene lookup returns CDR1 SGHRS and CDR2 YFSETQ. The CDR3 consists of 18 residues. The CDR3 protein is CASSSGPFTQGGNTEAFF. As DNA, the CDR3 is TGCGCCAGCAGCTCGGGGCCCTTCACCCAGGGAGGAAACACTGAAGCTTTCTTT.

The chain's CDR3 is CASSVGGRGQREQFF. As DNA, the CDR3 is TGTGCCAGCAGCGTTGGCGGCAGGGGGCAAAGGGAGCAGTTCTTC. The J gene is TRBJ2-1, the V gene TRBV7-9; 8 bases line up with TRBD1. J gave up 10 bases and V 5 bases, and 13 bases lay outside the gene matches. Germline CDR1 SEHNR, CDR2 FQNEAQ (reference sequence). This CDR3 region has 15 residues.

This chain connects TRBV2 to TRBJ2-2, with D tentatively TRBD2 (5 bases). CDR1 and CDR2 from the germline V gene are SNHLY and FYNNEI. The CDR3 has 13 residues. V lost 5 bases to trimming and J lost 5 bases, with 9 bases between them. CDR3 region: CASSYGLTGELFF. The CDR3 DNA reads TGTGCCAGCAGTTATGGACTTACCGGGGAGCTGTTTTTT. Full variable domain (missing parts from reference TRBV2 and TRBJ2-2): EPEVTQTPSHQVTQMGQEVILRCVPISNHLYFYWYRQILGQKVEFLVSFYNNEISEKSEIFDDQFSVERPDGSNFTLKIRSTKLEDSAMYFCASSYGLTGELFFGEGSRLTVL.

This chain connects TRBV14 to TRBJ2-5; D is possibly TRBD1 (6 bases). Trimming removed 5 bases at V and 4 bases at J, with 11 bases between. Germline loops: CDR1 SGHDN, CDR2 FVKESK. The CDR3 is made up of 13 amino acids. The CDR3: CASSATGSETQYF. The CDR3 DNA follows: TGTGCCAGCAGCGCCACAGGGTCAGAGACCCAGTACTTC.

The chain links TRBV6-1 to TRBJ1-2; perhaps TRBD1 as D (6 bases). This CDR3 is built from 13 residues. Between the trimmed V and J ends, which lost 6 bases and 4 bases, there was a span of 12 bases. Germline V gene sequence: CDR1 MNHNS, CDR2 SASEGT. CDR3 DNA: TGTGCCAGCAGGGCGGACAGAGCCTATGGCTACACCTTC. Its translation is CASRADRAYGYTF.

The gene calls are TRBV28 and TRBJ2-5; 9 nucleotides line up with TRBD2. CDR1 and CDR2 from the germline V gene are MDHEN and SYDVKM. The ends lost 4 bases at V and 1 base at J; junction bases unmatched: 4. The CDR3 has 15 residues. As DNA, the CDR3 is TGTGCCAGCAGTTCCCCTAGCGGGGTCCAAGAGACCCAGTACTTC. It specifies CASSSPSGVQETQYF. Filled out from reference TRBV28 and TRBJ2-5, the complete variable domain reads DVKVTQSSRYLVKRTGEKVFLECVQDMDHENMFWYRQDPGLGLRLIYFSYDVKMKEKGDIPEGYSVSREKKERFSLILESASTNQTSMYLCASSSPSGVQETQYFGPGTRLLVL.

J is TRBJ1-1 and V is TRBV29-1; no clear D. The CDR3 covers 11 residues. The germline CDR1 and CDR2 sequences are SQVTM and ANQGSEA. The ends were cut back, 7 bases at V and 5 bases at J, with 11 bases in the middle. The CDR3 coding sequence is TGCAGCGCCCGACTTGGGACTGAAGCTTTCTTT. Translating gives CSARLGTEAFF. The full variable domain, its missing parts supplied by reference TRBV29-1 and TRBJ1-1, is SAVISQKPSRDICQRGTSLTIQCQVDSQVTMMFWYRQQPGQSLTLIATANQGSEATYESGFVIDKFPISRPNLTFSTLTVSNMSPEDSSIYLCSARLGTEAFFGQGTRLTVV.

The rearrangement joins TRBV30 to TRBJ2-3; D is uncertain. This CDR3 region has 12 residues. Looked up from germline, CDR1 is GTSNPN and CDR2 is SVGIG (reference sequence). V lost 5 bases and J 0 bases, leaving 6 bases between the germline ends. In DNA, the CDR3 is TGTGCCTGGGACTCTAGCACAGATACGCAGTATTTT. Amino acid sequence: CAWDSSTDTQYF.

V and J are TRBV25-1 and TRBJ2-3, with 10 bases identical to TRBD2. Losses at the gene ends were 2 bases for V and 1 base for J; bases not matched to a gene: 3. Germline V gene sequence: CDR1 MGHDK, CDR2 SYGVNS. The CDR3 is 16 amino acids. The CDR3 sequence is CASSEPGLAGTDTQYF. Here the CDR3 DNA reads TGTGCCAGCAGTGAACCCGGACTAGCGGGCACAGATACGCAGTATTTT.

This chain links TRBV5-5 with TRBJ2-3; a possible D gene is TRBD2 (5 bases). V dropped 3 bases and J dropped 5 bases, with 13 bases sitting between them. Germline-derived CDR1 and CDR2 are SGHKS and YYEKEE (reference sequence). The CDR3 runs to 14 residues. The CDR3 here is CASSSVPAGDTQYF. DNA for the CDR3: TGTGCCAGCAGCTCGGTTCCCGCGGGAGATACGCAGTATTTT.

CDR3 sequence: CASSGGTGAIYEQYF. CDR3 DNA sequence: TGTGCCAGCAGCGGCGGGACAGGGGCGATCTACGAGCAGTACTTC. The chain employs TRBV6-1 and TRBJ2-7, with 10 bases fitting TRBD1. The J segment lost 3 bases and the V segment lost 6 bases, leaving 8 bases of the junction unmatched. Germline V CDR1 and CDR2: MNHNS, SASEGT. CDR3 length: 15 amino acids.

The gene calls are TRBV4-2 and TRBJ1-5, with D perhaps TRBD1 (6 bases). Trimming removed 0 bases at V and 3 bases at J, with 9 bases between. Germline CDR1 LGHNA, CDR2 YNFKEQ. This CDR3 contains 15 residues. The CDR3 sequence is CASSQDGQINQPQHF. CDR3 in DNA: TGTGCCAGCAGCCAAGATGGACAGATCAATCAGCCCCAGCATTTT.

The rearrangement joins TRBV5-6 to TRBJ2-3; D possibly corresponds to TRBD2 (6 bases). V dropped 0 bases and J dropped 3 bases, with 14 bases sitting between them. Germline-derived CDR1 and CDR2 are SGHDT and YYEEEE. This CDR3 has 16 residues. CDR3 in DNA: TGTGCCAGCAGCTTGGATGTGGGGGGTCTGACAGATACGCAGTATTTT. This encodes CASSLDVGGLTDTQYF.

The CDR3 protein is CASTKSGGTTRTQYF. The CDR3, as DNA: TGTGCCAGCACGAAGTCAGGGGGCACCACAAGGACCCAGTACTTC. The rearrangement uses TRBV5-4 and TRBJ2-5, with TRBD1 identical over 8 bases. The CDR3 consists of 15 residues. Per the germline V gene, CDR1 is SGHNT and CDR2 is YYREEE (reference sequence). J lost 7 bases, V lost 6 bases, and 14 bases had no gene match.

This clone was counted once. The J gene is TRBJ2-3, the V gene TRBV5-1; 15 positions agree with TRBD2. The CDR3 contains 18 residues. The V gene's germline CDR1 is SGHRS and CDR2 YFSETQ. V lost 7 bases, J lost 1 base, and 10 bases stayed unmatched. CDR3 amino acids: CASRTSGGATPGTDTQYF. The CDR3 DNA follows: TGCGCCAGCCGGACTAGCGGGGGGGCAACCCCTGGCACAGATACGCAGTATTTT.

The table lists this clone with a few counts. Other DNA sequences from this sample encode an identical CDR3 as well. V and J are TRBV18 and TRBJ2-7, with TRBD1 matching 7 bases. This CDR3 has 14 residues. The junction had 1 base not matched to a gene; V was cut back by 2 bases and J by 0 bases. Germline assignment: CDR1 KGHSH and CDR2 LQKENI. The CDR3 bases are TGTGCCAGCTCACCAGACAGGGTCTCCTACGAGCAGTACTTC. It translates to CASSPDRVSYEQYF.

This clone is classed as large. DNA of the CDR3: TGTGCCAGCAGCTTCGCTAGCGATAATGAGCAGTTCTTC. It is translated as CASSFASDNEQFF. The chain couples TRBV7-9 to TRBJ2-1, with D maybe TRBD2 (6 bases). This CDR3 region has 13 residues. Germline CDR1 SEHNR, CDR2 FQNEAQ (reference sequence). Trimming took 3 bases from V and 7 from J, leaving 10 bases between them.

V and J are TRBV4-1 and TRBJ2-2; TRBD2 aligns across 16 bases. Germline V CDR1 and CDR2: MGHRA, YSYEKL. V was pared by 2 bases and J by 0 bases, with 3 bases of the junction left unmatched. There are 19 residues in the CDR3. CDR3 protein: CASSQSGTSGGANTGELFF. The DNA of the CDR3 is TGCGCCAGCAGCCAATCCGGGACTAGCGGGGGGGCGAACACCGGGGAGCTGTTTTTT.

The chain employs TRBV7-8 and TRBJ1-2; a weak D match, TRBD1 (5 bases). Trimming removed 1 base at V and 3 bases at J, with 6 bases between. Germline V gives CDR1 SGHVS, CDR2 FQNEAQ. This CDR3 comprises 13 residues. The CDR3 region has the DNA TGTGCCAGCAGCTTAGGGGGGGACTATGGCTACACCTTC. Translation: CASSLGGDYGYTF.

The chain carries TRBV10-1 and TRBJ2-7; TRBD2 might be the D (6 bases). Trimming took 8 bases from V and 7 from J, leaving 15 bases between them. The CDR3 sequence is 12 residues long. CDR1 is WNHNN, CDR2 SYGVQD, per germline (reference sequence). CDR3 amino acids: CASSNPAGEQYF. In DNA, the CDR3 is TGCGCCAGCTCAAATCCGGCGGGAGAGCAGTACTTC.